The 21 T cell receptor beta chains below all came from one sample that was sequenced in a study of quantifying T cell responses using KT2 cells. At the level of the study: cDNA was made from DNase-treated RNA using alpha and beta constant primers.

A single-stranded UMI oligo with SP2 sequence was ligated to cDNA 3' ends. First-round PCR used about 4 cycles and beta primers RC1.1 and RC1.2 covering TRBC1 and TRBC2. Each CDR3 protein gets one entry after TCRdb re-called the UMI-ligation and nested PCR reads with MiXCR. The table lists 31,000 or so distinct CDR3 sequences, 10% to 13% of them singletons. The sequencing sample was made of PBMCs spiked with cells of the T cell clone KT2. The receptors stem from a human donor.

The table lists this clonotype with many counts. This chain links TRBV5-1 with TRBJ2-3; TRBD2 matches 8 bases. The V gene end was trimmed by 3 bases and the J gene end by 3 bases; junction bases not matched to a gene: 3. CDR1 is SGHRS, CDR2 YFSETQ, per germline. CDR3 length: 14 residues. In DNA form, the CDR3 reads TGCGCCAGCAGCTCCGGGACTAGGACAGATACGCAGTATTTT. It yields the protein CASSSGTRTDTQYF. The whole variable domain, filled in from reference TRBV5-1 and TRBJ2-3, reads KAGVTQTPRYLIKTRGQQVTLSCSPISGHRSVSWYQQTPGQGLQFLFEYFSETQRNKGNFPGRFSGRQFSNSRSEMNVSTLELGDSALYLCASSSGTRTDTQYFGPGTRLTVL.

This clonotype has a handful of counts. The V call is TRBV20-1, the J call TRBJ2-1; 7 bases match TRBD2. Germline values: CDR1 DFQATT, CDR2 SNEGSKA (reference sequence). CDR3 length equals 15 residues. Germline trimming cut 4 bases from V and 0 bases from J; bases unmatched to any gene: 6. DNA of the CDR3: TGCAGTGCTACGGCAGGCGGGAGCTCCTACAATGAGCAGTTCTTC. Translating it yields CSATAGGSSYNEQFF.

The chain recombines TRBV29-1 with TRBJ2-1; D is perhaps TRBD1 or TRBD2 (5 bases each). The CDR3 is 16 amino acids. Germline values: CDR1 SQVTM, CDR2 ANQGSEA. V lost 2 bases, J lost 5 bases, and 19 bases lay in between. As DNA, the CDR3 is TGCAGCGTTGAAATAAACTTACCGGGACCAAACAATGAGCAGTTCTTC. It encodes CSVEINLPGPNNEQFF.

In this sample, this clonotype turned up a few times. This rearrangement joins TRBV3-1 to TRBJ2-3, with D perhaps TRBD2 (7 bases). The CDR3 is 16 residues long. The germline V gene encodes CDR1 LGHDT and CDR2 YNNKEL (reference sequence). V shed 5 bases and J shed 3 bases, with 18 bases lying between them. CDR3 in amino acids: CASSRRRGAGTDTQYF. In DNA form, the CDR3 reads TGTGCCAGCAGCAGGAGACGGGGGGCCGGGACAGATACGCAGTATTTT.

The chain employs TRBV7-2 and TRBJ2-7; possible D gene TRBD2, 6 bases. Deletions cut 1 base from V and 7 bases from J, with 17 bases between. This CDR3 has 15 amino acids. Germline V gives CDR1 SGHTA, CDR2 FQGNSA. In DNA, the CDR3 is TGTGCCAGCAGCTTAGACGGGACTCCGTTATGGGAGCAGTACTTC. This sequence encodes CASSLDGTPLWEQYF.

This clonotype was counted a few times. The chain joins TRBV29-1 to TRBJ2-7; 12 nucleotides align to TRBD1. The CDR3 is 16 residues long. Germline assignment: CDR1 SQVTM and CDR2 ANQGSEA. Trimming removed 1 base from V and 3 bases from J; junction bases left unmatched: 7. The CDR3 nucleotides are TGCAGCGTTGAAGGGGGGACAGGGGGCGCGTTCTACGAGCAGTACTTC. It encodes CSVEGGTGGAFYEQYF.

CDR3 sequence reads: CASSQVQEGTGELFF. The CDR3 bases are TGTGCCAGCAGCCAAGTTCAGGAAGGCACCGGGGAGCTGTTTTTT. This chain connects TRBV3-1 to TRBJ2-2; no definite D call. V lost 1 base, J lost 4 bases, and 10 bases lay in between. The CDR3 has 15 amino acids. The V gene's germline CDR1 is LGHDT and CDR2 YNNKEL (reference sequence).

This clonotype was counted at least ten times. V is TRBV5-1 and J is TRBJ2-3; 14 bases fit TRBD2. The germline gives CDR1 SGHRS, CDR2 YFSETQ. The junction had 3 bases not matched to a gene; V was cut back by 4 bases and J by 2 bases. The CDR3 has 16 residues. The CDR3 DNA is TGCGCCAGCAGCCCGGGACTAGCGGGGGCCACAGATACGCAGTATTTT. This encodes CASSPGLAGATDTQYF. The variable domain in full, completed from reference TRBV5-1 and TRBJ2-3, reads KAGVTQTPRYLIKTRGQQVTLSCSPISGHRSVSWYQQTPGQGLQFLFEYFSETQRNKGNFPGRFSGRQFSNSRSEMNVSTLELGDSALYLCASSPGLAGATDTQYFGPGTRLTVL.

Only a few counts were recorded for this clonotype. The chain is built from TRBV20-1 and TRBJ2-5; 9 bases agree with TRBD2. Germline CDR1 is DFQATT and CDR2 is SNEGSKA (reference sequence). J lost 5 bases, V lost 4 bases, and 11 bases had no gene match. CDR3 length equals 15 residues. The DNA for the CDR3 is TGCAGTGCTACCCCGCGGGGGGGCCCGGGGGAGACCCAGTACTTC. Protein product: CSATPRGGPGETQYF.

The sample holds a few counts of this clonotype. This sequence joins TRBV4-1 and TRBJ2-5; D unresolved. This CDR3 is built from 17 residues. CDR1 MGHRA and CDR2 YSYEKL come from the germline V gene. The V end was cut by 0 bases, the J end by 3 bases, with 17 bases between. The CDR3 DNA follows: TGCGCCAGCAGCCAAGATCTAGTTCTACGAAGAGAAGAGACCCAGTACTTC. Translating gives CASSQDLVLRREETQYF.

The sample holds many counts of this clonotype. This chain links TRBV20-1 with TRBJ2-1; 7 bases fit TRBD2. Germline-derived CDR1 and CDR2 are DFQATT and SNEGSKA (reference sequence). The CDR3 runs to 15 residues. Unmatched junction bases numbered 15, after V lost 6 bases and J lost 7 bases. The chain's CDR3 is CSAPRLSQGGNEQFF. The CDR3 DNA reads TGCAGTGCACCTAGGCTGTCTCAGGGAGGGAATGAGCAGTTCTTC.

The chain couples TRBV2 to TRBJ2-7, with 8 bases lining up with TRBD2. The V gene's germline CDR1 is SNHLY and CDR2 FYNNEI. The CDR3 runs to 14 residues. The J segment lost 4 bases and the V segment lost 6 bases, leaving 8 bases of the junction unmatched. CDR3 residues: CASRVGRASYEQYF. The CDR3 DNA follows: TGTGCCAGCAGGGTCGGGAGGGCTTCGTACGAGCAGTACTTC. Filled out from reference TRBV2 and TRBJ2-7, the complete variable domain reads EPEVTQTPSHQVTQMGQEVILRCVPISNHLYFYWYRQILGQKVEFLVSFYNNEISEKSEIFDDQFSVERPDGSNFTLKIRSTKLEDSAMYFCASRVGRASYEQYFGPGTRLTVT.

The V call is TRBV7-9, the J call TRBJ2-5; maybe TRBD2 (6 bases). V gave up 1 base and J gave up 5 bases, with 17 bases separating them. The CDR3 length is 16 residues. Per germline, CDR1 SEHNR and CDR2 FQNEAQ (reference sequence). The CDR3 reads CASSLGLGRGTETQYF. CDR3 bases: TGTGCCAGCAGCTTAGGTTTGGGACGCGGGACGGAGACCCAGTACTTC. Filled out from reference TRBV7-9 and TRBJ2-5, the complete variable domain reads DTGVSQNPRHKITKRGQNVTFRCDPISEHNRLYWYRQTLGQGPEFLTYFQNEAQLEKSRLLSDRFSAERPKGSFSTLEIQRTEQGDSAMYLCASSLGLGRGTETQYFGPGTRLLVL.

The table lists this clonotype with a few counts. V gene TRBV28 combines with J gene TRBJ1-1, with a tentative D call TRBD1 (5 bases). Germline CDR1 MDHEN, CDR2 SYDVKM. Trimming removed 6 bases at V and 5 bases at J, with 10 bases between. The CDR3 totals 12 residues. The CDR3, as DNA: TGTGCCAGCAGCCCCAGGGTTACTGAAGCTTTCTTT. Its protein is CASSPRVTEAFF.

This clonotype was seen just once. The CDR3 sequence is CASSYSPRGGMTGNTIYF. DNA of the CDR3: TGTGCCAGCAGTTACTCTCCTCGAGGGGGGATGACTGGAAACACCATATATTTT. V is TRBV6-6 and J is TRBJ1-3; maybe TRBD1 (6 bases). CDR3 length: 18 amino acids. Germline-derived CDR1 and CDR2 are MNHNY and SVGAGI (reference sequence). V gave up 0 bases and J gave up 2 bases, with 17 bases separating them.

CDR3 nucleotide sequence: TGCGCCAGCAGCTTTTGGGGGGCTTCTCAAGAGACCCAGTACTTC. The encoded protein is CASSFWGASQETQYF. The chain links TRBV5-1 to TRBJ2-5, with D tentatively TRBD1 or TRBD2 (6 bases each). Germline CDR1 is SGHRS and CDR2 is YFSETQ. The V end was cut by 2 bases, the J end by 2 bases, with 13 bases between. The CDR3 spans 15 residues.

This clonotype was detected only a few times. V gene TRBV5-5 combines with J gene TRBJ2-7; 7 bases align to TRBD1. CDR1 and CDR2 from the germline V gene are SGHKS and YYEKEE (reference sequence). V trimming: 1 base; J trimming: 0 bases; junction bases outside the gene matches: 1. This CDR3 contains 14 residues. The CDR3 loop reads CASSLTGDSYEQYF. The CDR3 DNA follows: TGTGCCAGCAGCTTGACAGGGGACTCCTACGAGCAGTACTTC.

This clonotype has only one observation. The gene calls are TRBV12-3 or TRBV12-4 and TRBJ1-3; unclear D gene. The CDR3 spans 16 residues. With 6 bases removed from V and 11 bases from J, the gap between germline ends came to 26 bases. CDR3 residues: CASSPEMISLVISIYF. In nucleotides, the CDR3 is TGTGCCAGCAGCCCGGAGATGATTTCTCTGGTAATCTCCATATATTTT.

The V gene is TRBV3-1, the J gene TRBJ1-1; D not certain. The CDR3 consists of 17 residues. From germline, CDR1 is LGHDT and CDR2 YNNKEL (reference sequence). V gave up 0 bases and J gave up 1 base, with 15 bases separating them. CDR3: CASSQDSKWVKNTEAFF. The CDR3 nucleotides read TGTGCCAGCAGCCAAGATTCCAAGTGGGTCAAGAACACTGAAGCTTTCTTT. Looking up the rest from reference TRBV3-1 and TRBJ1-1 gives the full variable domain: DTAVSQTPKYLVTQMGNDKSIKCEQNLGHDTMYWYKQDSKKFLKIMFSYNNKELIINETVPNRFSPKSPDKAHLNLHINSLELGDSAVYFCASSQDSKWVKNTEAFFGQGTRLTVV.

In nucleotides, the CDR3 is TGTGCCAGCTCAATGGGGACAGATAATAACTATGGCTACACCTTC. It encodes CASSMGTDNNYGYTF. This chain connects TRBV18 to TRBJ1-2; 7 bases are shared with TRBD1. CDR1 KGHSH and CDR2 LQKENI come from the germline V gene. V lost 5 bases, J lost 1 base, and 7 bases stayed unmatched. The CDR3 is made up of 15 amino acids. Full variable domain (remainder filled in from reference TRBV18 and TRBJ1-2): NAGVMQNPRHLVRRRGQEARLRCSPMKGHSHVYWYRQLPEEGLKFMVYLQKENIIDESGMPKERFSAEFPKEGPSILRIQQVVRGDSAAYFCASSMGTDNNYGYTFGSGTRLTVV.

The rearrangement links TRBV28 to TRBJ2-1; D uncertain. V was shortened by 9 bases and J by 7 bases, with 16 bases between the two germline ends. The CDR3 contains 13 residues. The germline V gene has CDR1 MDHEN and CDR2 SYDVKM. Here the CDR3 reads CASHDIGRNEQFF. CDR3 bases: TGTGCCAGTCACGATATCGGACGAAATGAGCAGTTCTTC.